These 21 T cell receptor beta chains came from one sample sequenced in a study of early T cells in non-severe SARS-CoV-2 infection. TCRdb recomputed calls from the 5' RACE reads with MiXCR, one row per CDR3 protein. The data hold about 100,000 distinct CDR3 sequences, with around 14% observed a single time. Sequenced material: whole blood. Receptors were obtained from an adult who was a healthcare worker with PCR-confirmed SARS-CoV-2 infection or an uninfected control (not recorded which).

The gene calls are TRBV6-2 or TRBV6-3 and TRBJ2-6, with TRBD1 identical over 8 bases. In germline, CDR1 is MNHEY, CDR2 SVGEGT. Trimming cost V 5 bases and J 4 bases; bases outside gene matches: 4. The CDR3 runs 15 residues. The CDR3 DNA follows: TGTGCCAGCAGTCACAGGGGGACCGGGGCCAACGTCCTGACTTTC. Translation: CASSHRGTGANVLTF.

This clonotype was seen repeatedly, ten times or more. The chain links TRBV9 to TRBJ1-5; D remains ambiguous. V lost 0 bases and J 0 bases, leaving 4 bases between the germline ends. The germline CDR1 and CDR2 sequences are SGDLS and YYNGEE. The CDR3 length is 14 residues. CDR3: CASSVGGSNQPQHF. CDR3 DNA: TGTGCCAGCAGCGTAGGGGGTAGCAATCAGCCCCAGCATTTT. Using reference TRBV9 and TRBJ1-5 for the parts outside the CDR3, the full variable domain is DSGVTQTPKHLITATGQRVTLRCSPRSGDLSVYWYQQSLDQGLQFLIQYYNGEERAKGNILERFSAQQFPDLHSELNLSSLELGDSALYFCASSVGGSNQPQHFGDGTRLSIL.

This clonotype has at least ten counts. CDR3 sequence: CSAASGNTIYF. CDR3 sequence (DNA): TGCAGTGCTGCCTCTGGAAACACCATATATTTT. The chain has TRBV20-1 and TRBJ1-3; no clear D gene. This CDR3 is built from 11 residues. V lost 5 bases and J lost 0, with 2 bases in between. Per the germline V gene, CDR1 is DFQATT and CDR2 is SNEGSKA (reference sequence).

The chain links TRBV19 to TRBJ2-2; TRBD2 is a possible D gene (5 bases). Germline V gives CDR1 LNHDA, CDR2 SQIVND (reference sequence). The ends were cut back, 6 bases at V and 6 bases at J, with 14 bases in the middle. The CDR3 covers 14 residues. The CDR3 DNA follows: TGTGCCAGTAGACCGGGATTCCCCCCCGGGGAGCTGTTTTTT. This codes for CASRPGFPPGELFF.

The CDR3 sequence: CSITGEGNEKLFF. In nucleotides, the CDR3 is TGCAGCATTACAGGGGAGGGCAATGAAAAACTGTTTTTT. This chain connects TRBV29-1 to TRBJ1-4, with 7 bases identical to TRBD1. The CDR3 has 13 residues. V shed 8 bases and J 5 bases; nucleotides not matched to a gene: 8. Germline V gene lookup returns CDR1 SQVTM and CDR2 ANQGSEA.

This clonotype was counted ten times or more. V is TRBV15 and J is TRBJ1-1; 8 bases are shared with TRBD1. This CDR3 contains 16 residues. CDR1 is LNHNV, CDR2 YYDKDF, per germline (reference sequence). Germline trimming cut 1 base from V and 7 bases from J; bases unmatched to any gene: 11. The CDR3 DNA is TGTGCCACCAGCAGAGGGGCGGACAGGGCTAGCGGTGAAGCTTTCTTT. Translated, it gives CATSRGADRASGEAFF. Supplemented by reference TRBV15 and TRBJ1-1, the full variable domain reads DAMVIQNPRYQVTQFGKPVTLSCSQTLNHNVMYWYQQKSSQAPKLLFHYYDKDFNNEADTPDNFQSRRPNTSFCFLDIRSPGLGDTAMYLCATSRGADRASGEAFFGQGTRLTVV.

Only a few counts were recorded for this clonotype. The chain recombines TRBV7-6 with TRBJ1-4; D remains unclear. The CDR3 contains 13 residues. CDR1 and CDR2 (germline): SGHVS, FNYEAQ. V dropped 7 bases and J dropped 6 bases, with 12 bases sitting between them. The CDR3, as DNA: TGTGCCAGCACCTTGGAGGACCATGAAAAACTGTTTTTT. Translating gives CASTLEDHEKLFF.

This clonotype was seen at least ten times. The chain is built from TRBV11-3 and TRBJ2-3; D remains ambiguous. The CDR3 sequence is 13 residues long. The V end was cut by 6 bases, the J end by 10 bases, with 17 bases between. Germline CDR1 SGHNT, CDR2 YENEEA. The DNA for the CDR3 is TGTGCCAGCAGTCTCAGAGCCGGTTGGGCGCAGTATTTT. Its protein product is CASSLRAGWAQYF.

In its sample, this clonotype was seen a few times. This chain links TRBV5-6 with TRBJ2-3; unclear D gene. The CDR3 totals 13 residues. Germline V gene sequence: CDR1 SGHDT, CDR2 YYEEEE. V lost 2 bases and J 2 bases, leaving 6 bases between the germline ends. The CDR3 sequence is CASSLNPTDTQYF. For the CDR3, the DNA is TGTGCCAGCAGCTTAAACCCCACAGATACGCAGTATTTT.

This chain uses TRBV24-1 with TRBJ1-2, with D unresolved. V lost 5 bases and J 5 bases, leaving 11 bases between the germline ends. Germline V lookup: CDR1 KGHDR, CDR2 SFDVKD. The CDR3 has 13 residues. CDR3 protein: CATSGDGYYGYTF. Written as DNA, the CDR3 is TGTGCCACCAGTGGAGACGGTTATTATGGCTACACCTTC.

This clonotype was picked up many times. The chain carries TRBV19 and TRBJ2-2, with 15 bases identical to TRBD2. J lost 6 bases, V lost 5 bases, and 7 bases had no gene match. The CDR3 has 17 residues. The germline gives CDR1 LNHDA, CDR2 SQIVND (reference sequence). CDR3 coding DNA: TGTGCCAGTAGTGGGACTAGCGGGGGGAGTGGATCCGGGGAGCTGTTTTTT. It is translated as CASSGTSGGSGSGELFF. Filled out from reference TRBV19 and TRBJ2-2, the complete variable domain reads DGGITQSPKYLFRKEGQNVTLSCEQNLNHDAMYWYRQDPGQGLRLIYYSQIVNDFQKGDIAEGYSVSREKKESFPLTVTSAQKNPTAFYLCASSGTSGGSGSGELFFGEGSRLTVL.

CDR3: CASTPGRVNTEAFF. In DNA, the CDR3 is TGTGCCAGCACCCCGGGACGGGTGAACACTGAAGCTTTCTTT. The genes are TRBV11-1 and TRBJ1-1; TRBD1 is a possible D gene (5 bases). The CDR3 loop spans 14 amino acids. Germline V gives CDR1 SGHAT, CDR2 FQDESV (reference sequence). V lost 7 bases and J 0 bases, leaving 12 bases between the germline ends.

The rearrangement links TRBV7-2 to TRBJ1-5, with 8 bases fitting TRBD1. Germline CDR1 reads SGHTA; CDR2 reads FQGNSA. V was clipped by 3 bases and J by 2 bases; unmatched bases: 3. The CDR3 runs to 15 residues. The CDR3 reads CASSLVDRGNQPQHF. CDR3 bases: TGTGCCAGCAGCTTGGTGGACAGGGGCAATCAGCCCCAGCATTTT.

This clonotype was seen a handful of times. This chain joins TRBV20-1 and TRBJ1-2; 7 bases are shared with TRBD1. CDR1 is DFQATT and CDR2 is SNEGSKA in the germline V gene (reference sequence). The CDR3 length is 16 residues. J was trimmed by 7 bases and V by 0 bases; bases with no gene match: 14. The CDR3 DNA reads TGCAGTGCTAGAGACCCACCTTCGACAGGGCTAAGTGGCTACACCTTC. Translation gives CSARDPPSTGLSGYTF.

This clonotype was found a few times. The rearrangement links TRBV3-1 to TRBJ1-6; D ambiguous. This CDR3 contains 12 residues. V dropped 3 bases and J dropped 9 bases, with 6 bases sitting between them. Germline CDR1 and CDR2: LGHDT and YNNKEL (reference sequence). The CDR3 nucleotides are TGTGCCAGCAGCCACCCCCGTTCACCCCTCCACTTT. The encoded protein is CASSHPRSPLHF. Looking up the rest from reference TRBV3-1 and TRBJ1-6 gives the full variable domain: DTAVSQTPKYLVTQMGNDKSIKCEQNLGHDTMYWYKQDSKKFLKIMFSYNNKELIINETVPNRFSPKSPDKAHLNLHINSLELGDSAVYFCASSHPRSPLHFGNGTRLTVT.

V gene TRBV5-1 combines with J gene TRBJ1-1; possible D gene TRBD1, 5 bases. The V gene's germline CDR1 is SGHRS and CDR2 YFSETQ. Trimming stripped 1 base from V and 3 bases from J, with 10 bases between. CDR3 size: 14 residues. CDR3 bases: TGCGCCAGCAGCTTGTTGCAGGGAGACACTGAAGCTTTCTTT. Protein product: CASSLLQGDTEAFF.

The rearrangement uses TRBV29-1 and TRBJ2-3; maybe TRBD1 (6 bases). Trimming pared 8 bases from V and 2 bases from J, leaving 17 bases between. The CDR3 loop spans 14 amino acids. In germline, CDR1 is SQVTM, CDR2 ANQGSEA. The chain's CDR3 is CSISSGQITDTQYF. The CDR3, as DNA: TGCAGCATCTCCTCAGGACAGATCACAGATACGCAGTATTTT.

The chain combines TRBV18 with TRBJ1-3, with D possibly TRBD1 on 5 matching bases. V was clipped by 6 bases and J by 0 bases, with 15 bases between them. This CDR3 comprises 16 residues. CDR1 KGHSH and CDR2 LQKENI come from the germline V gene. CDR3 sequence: CASSPGTASSGNTIYF. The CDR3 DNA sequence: TGTGCCAGCTCCCCCGGGACGGCGAGCTCTGGAAACACCATATATTTT. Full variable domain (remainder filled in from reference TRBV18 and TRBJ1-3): NAGVMQNPRHLVRRRGQEARLRCSPMKGHSHVYWYRQLPEEGLKFMVYLQKENIIDESGMPKERFSAEFPKEGPSILRIQQVVRGDSAAYFCASSPGTASSGNTIYFGEGSWLTVV.

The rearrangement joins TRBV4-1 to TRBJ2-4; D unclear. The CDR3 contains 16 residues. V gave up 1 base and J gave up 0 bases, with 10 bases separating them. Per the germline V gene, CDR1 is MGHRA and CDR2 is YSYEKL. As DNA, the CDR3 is TGCGCCAGCAGCCAAGCTGACTCGTTAGCCAAAAACATTCAGTACTTC. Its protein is CASSQADSLAKNIQYF.

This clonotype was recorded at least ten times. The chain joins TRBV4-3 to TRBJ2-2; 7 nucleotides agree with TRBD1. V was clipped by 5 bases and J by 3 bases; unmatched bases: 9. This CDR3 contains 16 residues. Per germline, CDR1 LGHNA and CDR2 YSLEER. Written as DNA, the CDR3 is TGCGCCAGCAGCTTACGGACAGGTTCGGACACCGGGGAGCTGTTTTTT. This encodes CASSLRTGSDTGELFF.

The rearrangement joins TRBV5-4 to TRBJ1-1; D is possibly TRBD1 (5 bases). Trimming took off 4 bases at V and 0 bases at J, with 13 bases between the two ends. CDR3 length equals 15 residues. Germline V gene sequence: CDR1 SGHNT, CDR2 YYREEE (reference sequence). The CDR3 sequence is CASSRGGAMNTEAFF. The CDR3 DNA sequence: TGTGCCAGCAGCCGCGGTGGGGCCATGAACACTGAAGCTTTCTTT.